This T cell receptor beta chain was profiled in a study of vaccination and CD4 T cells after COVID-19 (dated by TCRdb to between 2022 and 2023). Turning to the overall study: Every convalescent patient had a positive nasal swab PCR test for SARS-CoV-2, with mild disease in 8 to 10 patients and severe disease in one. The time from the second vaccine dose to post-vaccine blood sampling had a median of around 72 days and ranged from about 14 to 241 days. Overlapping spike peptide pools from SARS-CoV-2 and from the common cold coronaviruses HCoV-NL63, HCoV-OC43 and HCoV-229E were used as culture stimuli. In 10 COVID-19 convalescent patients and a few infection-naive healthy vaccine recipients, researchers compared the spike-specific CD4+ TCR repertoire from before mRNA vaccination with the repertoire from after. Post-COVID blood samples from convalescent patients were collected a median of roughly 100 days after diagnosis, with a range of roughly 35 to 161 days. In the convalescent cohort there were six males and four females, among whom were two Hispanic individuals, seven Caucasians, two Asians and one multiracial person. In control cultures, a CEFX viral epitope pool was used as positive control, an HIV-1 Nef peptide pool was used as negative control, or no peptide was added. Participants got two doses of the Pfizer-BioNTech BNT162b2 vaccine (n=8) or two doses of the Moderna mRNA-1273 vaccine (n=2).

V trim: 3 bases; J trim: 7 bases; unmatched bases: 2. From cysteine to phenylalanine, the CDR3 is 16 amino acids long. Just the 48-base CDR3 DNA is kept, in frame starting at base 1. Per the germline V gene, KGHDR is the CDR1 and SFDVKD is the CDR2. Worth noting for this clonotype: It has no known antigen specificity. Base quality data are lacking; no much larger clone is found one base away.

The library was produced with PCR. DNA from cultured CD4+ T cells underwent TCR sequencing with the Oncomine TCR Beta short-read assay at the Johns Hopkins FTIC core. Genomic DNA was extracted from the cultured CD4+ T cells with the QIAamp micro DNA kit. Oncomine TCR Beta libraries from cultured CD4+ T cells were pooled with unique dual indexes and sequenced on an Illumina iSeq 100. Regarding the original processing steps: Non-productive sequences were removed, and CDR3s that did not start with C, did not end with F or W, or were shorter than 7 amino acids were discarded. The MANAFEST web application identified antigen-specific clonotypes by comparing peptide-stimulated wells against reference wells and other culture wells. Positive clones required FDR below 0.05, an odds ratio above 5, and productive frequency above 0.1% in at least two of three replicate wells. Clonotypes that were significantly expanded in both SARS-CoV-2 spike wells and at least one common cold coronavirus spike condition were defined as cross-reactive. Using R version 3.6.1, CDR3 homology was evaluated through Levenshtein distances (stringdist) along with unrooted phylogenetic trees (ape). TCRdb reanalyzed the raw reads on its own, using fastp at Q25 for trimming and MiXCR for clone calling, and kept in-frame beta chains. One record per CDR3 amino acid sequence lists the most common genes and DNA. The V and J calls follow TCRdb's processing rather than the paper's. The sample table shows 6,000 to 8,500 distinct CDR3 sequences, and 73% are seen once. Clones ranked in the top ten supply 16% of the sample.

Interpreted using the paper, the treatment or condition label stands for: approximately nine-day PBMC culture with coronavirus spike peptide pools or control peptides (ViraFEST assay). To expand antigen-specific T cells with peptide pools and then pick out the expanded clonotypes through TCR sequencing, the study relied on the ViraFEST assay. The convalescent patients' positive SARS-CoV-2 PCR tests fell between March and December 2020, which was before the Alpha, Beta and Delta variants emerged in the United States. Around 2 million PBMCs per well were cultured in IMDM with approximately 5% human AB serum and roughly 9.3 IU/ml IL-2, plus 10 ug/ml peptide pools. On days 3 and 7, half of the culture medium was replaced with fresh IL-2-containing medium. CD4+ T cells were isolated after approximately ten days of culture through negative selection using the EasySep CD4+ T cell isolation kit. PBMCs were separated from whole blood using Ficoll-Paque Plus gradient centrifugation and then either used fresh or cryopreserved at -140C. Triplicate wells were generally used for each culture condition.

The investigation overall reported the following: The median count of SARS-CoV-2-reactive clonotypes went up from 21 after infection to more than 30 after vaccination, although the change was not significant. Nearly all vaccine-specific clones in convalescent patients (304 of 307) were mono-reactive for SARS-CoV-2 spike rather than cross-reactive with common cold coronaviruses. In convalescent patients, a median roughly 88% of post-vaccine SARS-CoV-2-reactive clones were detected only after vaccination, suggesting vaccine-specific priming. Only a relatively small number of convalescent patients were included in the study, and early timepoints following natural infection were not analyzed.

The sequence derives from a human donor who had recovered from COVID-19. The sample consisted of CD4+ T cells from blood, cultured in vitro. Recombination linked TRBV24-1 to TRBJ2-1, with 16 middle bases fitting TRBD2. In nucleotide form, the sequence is TGTGCCACCAGTGATCCGGGACTAGCGGGAGGGAATGAGCAGTTCTTC. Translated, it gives CATSDPGLAGGNEQFF.